The TCR beta chain under discussion was sequenced for a study of cytomegalovirus exposure and HLA in healthy donors. Remarks on this clone: Its cognate antigen is unknown.

Researchers ran the PCR with 60 Vbeta and 13 Jbeta primers. TCRdb keeps only in-frame clones here, not all; method: immunoSEQ multiplex PCR. Of approximately 92,000 clones listed, roughly 80% were seen once; the top ten hold approximately 1.3%. V lost 4 bases and J 2 bases, leaving 14 bases between the germline ends. CDR1 SGHKS and CDR2 YYEKEE come from the germline V gene (reference sequence). This CDR3 contains 15 residues. Study-wide points: TRBV6-2, TRBV6-3 and other indistinguishable V segments were excluded. TCR beta chains associated with HLA were, in a later analysis, more clonally expanded than equally common others. Association of 15,000 to 20,000 TCR beta sequences with HLA alleles was found at 0.05 false discovery rate in a later analysis.

This TCR derives from a girl aged 2-10 years in good health and CMV-seropositive. V and J are TRBV5-5 and TRBJ2-3; D is perhaps TRBD2 (5 bases). Sequenced input: PBMCs. In nucleotides, the CDR3 is TGTGCCAGCAGCGGAGGAGAATTCTCCACAGATACGCAGTATTTT. Translating gives CASSGGEFSTDTQYF.